The following is a T cell receptor beta chain sequence with its context. What it recognizes is unknown. Arm-PCR of CDR3 regions and iRepertoire HTBI primers were used to build TCR beta libraries. TCRdb reprocessed the multiplex PCR reads with MiXCR, giving one entry per CDR3 protein. The sample yields a few hundred thousand distinct CDR3 sequences, approximately 21% seen once. The data belong to a study of regulatory T cells in long-lasting Graves disease. Study findings and constraints: TRBV28 was favored in persistent disease, as were TRBJ1-2 and TRBJ2-5. Compared with new cases, persistent Graves' patients showed reduced TCR diversity. Few sampled subjects may have lowered accuracy. Newly diagnosed patients shared 950 to 1,000 public clonotypes; persistent patients shared approximately 2,900.

The germline CDR1 and CDR2 sequences are GTSNPN and SVGIG (reference sequence). This CDR3 region has 13 residues. Trimming took 3 bases from V and 4 from J; bases not matched to a gene: 3. Time point of the sample: persistent/refractory GD, antithyroid drugs over 5 years with positive TRAb. The TCR library was made from RNA extracted from PBMCs. The gene calls are TRBV30 and TRBJ1-5; 7 bases are a match to TRBD1. The sample here was peripheral blood mononuclear cells (PBMCs), taken when the disease was refractory, from a patient treated with antithyroid drugs. The receptor comes from a female donor with Graves disease. In nucleotides, the CDR3 is TGTGCCTGGAGCGCAGGGGGAAATCAGCCCCAGCATTTT. It specifies CAWSAGGNQPQHF.